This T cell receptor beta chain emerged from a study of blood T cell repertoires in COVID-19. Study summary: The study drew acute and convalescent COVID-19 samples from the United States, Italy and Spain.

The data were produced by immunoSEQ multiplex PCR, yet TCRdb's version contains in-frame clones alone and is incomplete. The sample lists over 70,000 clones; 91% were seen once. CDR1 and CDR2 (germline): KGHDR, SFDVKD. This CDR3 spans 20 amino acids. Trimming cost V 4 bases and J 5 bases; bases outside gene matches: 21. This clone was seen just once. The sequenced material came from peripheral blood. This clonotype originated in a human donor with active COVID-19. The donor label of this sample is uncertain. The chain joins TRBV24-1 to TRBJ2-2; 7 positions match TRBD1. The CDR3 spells CATSDKFLELQGPGTGELFF. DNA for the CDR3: TGTGCCACCAGTGACAAATTTTTGGAACTACAGGGGCCCGGGACCGGGGAGCTGTTTTTT.